What follows are 30 T cell receptor beta chains derived from one specimen sequenced in a study of technical replicates of blood from a few donors. Generated by immunoSEQ multiplex PCR, the TCRdb table keeps only in-frame clones and is missing some. The sample contains 65,000 to 90,000 clones, around 94% of which appear only once. Sequenced sample: T cells isolated from PBMCs. These receptors all stem from a human donor in good health.

The chain recombines TRBV5-5 with TRBJ2-7; D remains unclear. This CDR3 is 12 amino acids long. Between the trimmed V and J ends, which lost 1 base and 4 bases, there was a span of 6 bases. Germline V lookup: CDR1 SGHKS, CDR2 YYEKEE (reference sequence). The CDR3 nucleotides read TGTGCCAGCAGCTTGCCCCTATACGAGCAGTACTTC. Translation gives CASSLPLYEQYF.

This chain joins TRBV21-1 and TRBJ2-7; the D call in the table, TRBD1, was not verified against the DNA. TRBV21-1 is reported as a pseudogene. This CDR3 spans 15 amino acids. The CDR3 DNA reads TGTGCCAGCAGCAAAGGCGACAGGGGAGGGAACGAGCAGTACTTC. Encoded protein: CASSKGDRGGNEQYF.

The V and J genes are TRBV7-9 and TRBJ2-3, with TRBD2 as a possible D gene (6 bases). The length of the CDR3 is 12 residues. Germline V gene data show CDR1 as SEHNR and CDR2 as FQNEAQ (reference sequence). The V end was cut by 6 bases, the J end by 8 bases, with 12 bases between. CDR3 DNA: TGTGCCAGCAGTCCGGGACTCCTTACGCAGTATTTT. The encoded protein is CASSPGLLTQYF.

The V gene is TRBV6-1, the J gene TRBJ1-5, with a weak D call TRBD1 (6 bases). Trimming left V 5 bases short and J 3 bases short, with 8 bases between. The CDR3 is made up of 13 amino acids. The germline V gene encodes CDR1 MNHNS and CDR2 SASEGT. The CDR3 DNA follows: TGTGCCAGCAGTACAGGGTACAATCAGCCCCAGCATTTT. This encodes CASSTGYNQPQHF.

The rearrangement uses TRBV7-2 and TRBJ2-3; 15 nucleotides align to TRBD2. The CDR3 covers 16 residues. The V gene end was trimmed by 4 bases and the J gene end by 5 bases; junction bases not matched to a gene: 4. Germline-derived CDR1 and CDR2 are SGHTA and FQGNSA. The CDR3 region is CASSYPGLAGGDTQYF. The CDR3 DNA reads as TGTGCCAGCAGCTATCCGGGACTAGCGGGAGGAGATACGCAGTATTTT.

V gene TRBV29-1 combines with J gene TRBJ2-3, with 10 bases fitting TRBD2. Germline lookup yields CDR1 SQVTM and CDR2 ANQGSEA. V gave up 4 bases and J gave up 2 bases; unmatched junction bases: 3. The CDR3 spans 14 residues. This CDR3 reads CSVALAGSTDTQYF. The CDR3 coding sequence is TGCAGCGTTGCACTAGCGGGATCCACAGATACGCAGTATTTT.

The chain links TRBV7-9 to TRBJ1-2; D is possibly TRBD1 (5 bases). Trimming removed 4 bases from V and 5 bases from J, with 17 bases in between. This CDR3 region has 15 residues. From germline, CDR1 is SEHNR and CDR2 FQNEAQ (reference sequence). The CDR3 loop is CASSYSEGFVYGYTF. DNA for the CDR3: TGTGCCAGCAGCTATTCGGAGGGGTTTGTGTATGGCTACACCTTC. The full variable domain, in which reference TRBV7-9 and TRBJ1-2 provide the parts outside the CDR3, is DTGVSQNPRHKITKRGQNVTFRCDPISEHNRLYWYRQTLGQGPEFLTYFQNEAQLEKSRLLSDRFSAERPKGSFSTLEIQRTEQGDSAMYLCASSYSEGFVYGYTFGSGTRLTVV.

This chain uses TRBV7-2 with TRBJ2-7; D is unresolved. The CDR3 sequence is 11 residues long. The V gene lost 2 bases and the J gene lost 4 bases, with 3 bases spanning the gap. CDR1 is SGHTA and CDR2 is FQGNSA in the germline V gene. The CDR3 loop is CASSLTYEQYF. CDR3 nucleotide sequence: TGTGCCAGCAGCTTAACTTACGAGCAGTACTTC.

The rearrangement joins TRBV29-1 to TRBJ2-2; D call uncertain. The CDR3 is made up of 10 amino acids. In germline, CDR1 is SQVTM, CDR2 ANQGSEA. Trimming removed 7 bases from V and 6 bases from J, with 6 bases in between. The CDR3 spells CSAAAGELFF. Here the CDR3 DNA reads TGCAGCGCCGCGGCCGGGGAGCTGTTTTTT.

This sequence joins TRBV25-1 and TRBJ2-5; the D gene is possibly TRBD1 (6 bases). The CDR3 extends over 15 amino acids. Per germline, CDR1 MGHDK and CDR2 SYGVNS. The V gene lost 5 bases and the J gene lost 2 bases, with 15 bases spanning the gap. The DNA for the CDR3 is TGTGCCAGCAGTCCCAAGGGACACCTTCAAGAGACCCAGTACTTC. Encoded protein: CASSPKGHLQETQYF.

The rearrangement uses TRBV2 and TRBJ2-1; 10 bases are a match to TRBD2. The V gene's germline CDR1 is SNHLY and CDR2 FYNNEI. The V segment lost 1 base and the J segment 5 bases; nucleotides outside the gene matches: 5. The CDR3 has 16 residues. The DNA for the CDR3 is TGTGCCAGCAGTGAAGGGCTAGCGGGAGTCCACAATGAGCAGTTCTTC. Its translation is CASSEGLAGVHNEQFF.

The chain recombines TRBV6-1 with TRBJ2-1; TRBD1 aligns across 9 bases. This CDR3 spans 15 amino acids. Germline assignment: CDR1 MNHNS and CDR2 SASEGT. V lost 3 bases and J lost 3; bases outside the gene matches: 3. CDR3 sequence: CASSDRDRVYNEQFF. The CDR3, as DNA: TGTGCCAGCAGTGACCGGGACAGGGTCTACAATGAGCAGTTCTTC.

The chain employs TRBV6-1 and TRBJ2-7, with 11 bases fitting TRBD1. Germline-derived CDR1 and CDR2 are MNHNS and SASEGT. The CDR3 totals 15 residues. Trimming removed 6 bases from V and 3 bases from J; junction bases left unmatched: 7. CDR3 in amino acids: CASRIRDRGFYEQYF. Here the CDR3 DNA reads TGTGCCAGCAGGATCCGGGACAGGGGGTTCTACGAGCAGTACTTC.

The rearrangement uses TRBV6-5 and TRBJ2-3; D perhaps matches TRBD1 (6 bases). The germline V and J ends were trimmed by 4 bases and 2 bases, with 16 bases remaining between them. Germline V gives CDR1 MNHEY, CDR2 SVGAGI. This CDR3 spans 16 amino acids. CDR3 coding DNA: TGTGCCAGCAGTTTACCCGGGACATCCTTCACAGATACGCAGTATTTT. It yields the protein CASSLPGTSFTDTQYF.

The V gene is TRBV5-1, the J gene TRBJ2-1; 10 bases line up with TRBD2. The germline V gene encodes CDR1 SGHRS and CDR2 YFSETQ. The CDR3 has 21 amino acids. Unmatched junction bases numbered 20, after V lost 1 base and J lost 4 bases. The CDR3 bases are TGCGCCAGCAGCTTGAGACCTAGCGGGAGTAACTCTTATCAGCCTTACAATGAGCAGTTCTTC. This sequence encodes CASSLRPSGSNSYQPYNEQFF.

The chain combines TRBV30 with TRBJ1-1; 8 bases line up with TRBD1. The V gene's germline CDR1 is GTSNPN and CDR2 SVGIG (reference sequence). The CDR3 consists of 15 residues. V trimming: 8 bases; J trimming: 1 base; junction bases outside the gene matches: 12. The CDR3 loop is CAGTRGLGTNTEAFF. The CDR3 DNA reads TGTGCCGGGACCAGGGGGCTAGGGACGAACACTGAAGCTTTCTTT.

This clone was detected once. The V and J genes are TRBV7-2 and TRBJ2-3; 8 positions match TRBD1. CDR1 and CDR2 from the germline V gene are SGHTA and FQGNSA. Trimming at V came to 2 bases and at J to 2 bases, leaving 9 bases not matched to a gene. CDR3 length: 17 residues. The CDR3 DNA reads TGTGCCAGCAGCTTAACCGGGACAGGCGGGTACACAGATACGCAGTATTTT. Its translation: CASSLTGTGGYTDTQYF.

The J gene is TRBJ2-3, the V gene TRBV5-1, with D possibly matching TRBD2 (5 bases). Germline V gives CDR1 SGHRS, CDR2 YFSETQ. Trimming removed 3 bases at V and 2 bases at J, with 7 bases between. The CDR3 contains 13 residues. The CDR3 coding sequence is TGCGCCAGCAGCTGGGAGTTCACAGATACGCAGTATTTT. Translation: CASSWEFTDTQYF.

V and J are TRBV4-2 and TRBJ2-2; 7 bases match TRBD2. V lost 1 base and J lost 7; bases outside the gene matches: 6. Germline V CDR1 and CDR2: LGHNA, YNFKEQ. The CDR3 loop spans 15 amino acids. This chain's CDR3 is CASSQVGREDGELFF. CDR3 coding DNA: TGTGCCAGCAGCCAAGTGGGACGGGAGGACGGGGAGCTGTTTTTT.

In DNA, the CDR3 is TGTGCCAGCTTCGGACTAGCGGGACACGAGCAGTACTTC. The encoded protein is CASFGLAGHEQYF. The V gene is TRBV2, the J gene TRBJ2-7; 12 bases match TRBD2. Looked up from germline, CDR1 is SNHLY and CDR2 is FYNNEI. CDR3 size: 13 residues. Losses at the gene ends were 8 bases for V and 5 bases for J; bases not matched to a gene: 4.

J is TRBJ2-7 and V is TRBV28; 7 nucleotides align to TRBD1. The CDR3 has 14 residues. Trimming took 6 bases from V and 3 from J; bases not matched to a gene: 8. In germline, CDR1 is MDHEN, CDR2 SYDVKM. Here the CDR3 reads CASRDRGDSYEQYF. The CDR3 DNA reads as TGTGCCAGCAGGGACCGAGGGGACAGCTACGAGCAGTACTTC.

V gene TRBV20-1 combines with J gene TRBJ1-1; D not resolved. V was trimmed by 3 bases and J by 5 bases, leaving 7 bases between them. CDR3 size: 11 residues. Germline CDR1 is DFQATT and CDR2 is SNEGSKA (reference sequence). The CDR3 bases are TGCAGTGCTAGGAGGAAGACTGAAGCTTTCTTT. This sequence encodes CSARRKTEAFF.

This chain uses TRBV4-1 with TRBJ1-2; tentative D call: TRBD1 (6 bases). From germline, CDR1 is MGHRA and CDR2 YSYEKL. The CDR3 has 16 amino acids. Trimming took 1 base from V and 0 from J, leaving 12 bases between them. The chain's CDR3 is CASSQVEGVSNYGYTF. Written as DNA, the CDR3 is TGCGCCAGCAGCCAAGTAGAGGGGGTGTCTAACTATGGCTACACCTTC.

This chain connects TRBV9 to TRBJ2-1, with unresolved D. The CDR3 contains 13 residues. Germline CDR1 is SGDLS and CDR2 is YYNGEE. V shed 4 bases and J shed 8 bases, with 13 bases lying between them. CDR3 in amino acids: CASSPTNRDEQFF. The CDR3 DNA sequence: TGTGCCAGCAGCCCCACAAATCGGGATGAGCAGTTCTTC. Full variable domain (outside the CDR3, taken from reference TRBV9 and TRBJ2-1): DSGVTQTPKHLITATGQRVTLRCSPRSGDLSVYWYQQSLDQGLQFLIQYYNGEERAKGNILERFSAQQFPDLHSELNLSSLELGDSALYFCASSPTNRDEQFFGPGTRLTVL.

The chain carries TRBV29-1 and TRBJ2-7; tentatively, D is TRBD2 (6 bases). CDR3 size: 13 residues. V was clipped by 7 bases and J by 3 bases, with 16 bases between them. Germline CDR1 SQVTM, CDR2 ANQGSEA. CDR3 DNA sequence: TGCAGCGGCGGGGACGGGGAGATCTACGAGCAGTACTTC. Its protein is CSGGDGEIYEQYF.

V gene TRBV6-6 combines with J gene TRBJ2-7; TRBD1 is a possible D gene (5 bases). The V gene's germline CDR1 is MNHNY and CDR2 SVGAGI (reference sequence). Trimming left V 6 bases short and J 7 bases short, with 13 bases between. This CDR3 has 12 residues. CDR3 in amino acids: CASRDTAREQYF. Written as DNA, the CDR3 is TGTGCCAGCAGGGACACTGCGCGGGAGCAGTACTTC.

The J gene is TRBJ2-7, the V gene TRBV7-8; 12 nucleotides match TRBD2. The ends lost 3 bases at V and 9 bases at J; junction bases unmatched: 9. The germline V gene has CDR1 SGHVS and CDR2 FQNEAQ. The length of the CDR3 is 15 residues. DNA for the CDR3: TGTGCCAGCAGCTTGTCGACTAGCGGGAGTATTACGCAGTACTTC. Amino acids: CASSLSTSGSITQYF.

This clone has just one count. The chain recombines TRBV4-3 with TRBJ1-2; possibly TRBD1 for D (5 bases). CDR1 and CDR2 (germline): LGHNA, YSLEER. There are 15 residues in the CDR3. V was clipped by 0 bases and J by 6 bases, with 14 bases between them. CDR3 DNA: TGCGCCAGCAGCCAAGATCAGGGAGGGAGGGATGGCTACACCTTC. It encodes CASSQDQGGRDGYTF.

J is TRBJ2-7 and V is TRBV5-4; 9 nucleotides match TRBD1. This CDR3 comprises 15 residues. The V gene end was trimmed by 0 bases and the J gene end by 3 bases; junction bases not matched to a gene: 4. Germline values: CDR1 SGHNT, CDR2 YYREEE (reference sequence). CDR3 protein: CASSLVGTGNYEQYF. The CDR3 region has the DNA TGTGCCAGCAGCTTGGTCGGGACAGGGAACTACGAGCAGTACTTC. The full variable domain, with the rest looked up from reference TRBV5-4 and TRBJ2-7, is ETGVTQSPTHLIKTRGQQVTLRCSSQSGHNTVSWYQQALGQGPQFIFQYYREEENGRGNFPPRFSGLQFPNYSSELNVNALELDDSALYLCASSLVGTGNYEQYFGPGTRLTVT.

This rearrangement joins TRBV7-8 to TRBJ2-7, with 8 bases aligning to TRBD1. Losses at the gene ends were 5 bases for V and 4 bases for J; bases not matched to a gene: 10. CDR3 length: 15 residues. CDR1 SGHVS and CDR2 FQNEAQ come from the germline V gene. This CDR3 reads CASSRGQGLGYEQYF. The CDR3, as DNA: TGTGCCAGCAGCAGAGGACAGGGATTAGGGTACGAGCAGTACTTC.